The following is a TCR beta chain sequence with its context. The specificity of this receptor is unknown. Nothing much larger sits one base from this clone, and base qualities are not available. This sample stems from a study of shared clonotypes between healthy human individuals (dated by TCRdb to 2018 to 2021). About the investigation overall: The cohort comprised a couple of women and a few men aged 18 to 49 years. For each donor, CD4 naive and CD4 memory were each given three plates, CD8 naive was given two plates, and CD8 memory was given one plate. The study deeply sequenced blood TCR repertoires of five healthy adults to estimate repertoire size and the extent of clonotype sharing between individuals. Libraries were prepared and TCR repertoires were sequenced by different laboratories using diverse techniques, in order to increase sequencing depth and limit assay-specific biases. Leukapheresis yielded between about 0.9 and 8.9 billion PBMCs per donor.

Healthy HIV-negative adults with no recently reported acute infections or vaccinations were included as donors. Every donor was a Caucasian adult living in Nashville, Tennessee, USA. CD4+ T cells were enriched by magnetic negative selection; naive cells were then positively selected on CD45RA, and the negative fraction formed the memory subset. Blood was collected by leukapheresis, and PBMCs were isolated by Ficoll-Histopaque density gradient centrifugation and then cryopreserved in liquid nitrogen vapor phase. Analytical flow cytometry was used to check the purity and quantity of every magnetically sorted T cell population. Each sorted fraction had its genomic DNA isolated and then quantified by UV absorbance on a Nanodrop 2000c. Study-wide conclusions, independent of this receptor: Because the study included a small number of donors, the genetic and exposure-history diversity represented was limited. Sampling was limited to blood, and TCR repertoires in tissue likely differ from TCR repertoires in blood. Pairwise subsampling indicated that sequencing depth was expected to affect the degree of clonotype sharing among donors. Across several donors, about 5% of naive CD4, 3.5% of naive CD8, roughly 2.2% of memory CD4, and over 0.35% of memory CD8 clonotypes were shared. Higher generation probabilities were observed for clonotypes shared by all four sorted-subset donors than for non-shared clonotypes. Even with the large sequencing depth, rarefaction of the sorted-subset datasets indicated that sequencing was incomplete. Naive subsets generally had larger estimated clonotype richness than memory subsets did.

Using the deep immunoSEQ assay, TCR CDR3 regions were amplified from genomic DNA by multiplex PCR. Extracted genomic DNA from each cell subset was spread evenly across all wells of several immunoSEQ 96-well plates, with each plate serving as a replicate. For sorted subsets, around 200 ng genomic DNA, equal to 30,000 or so T cell genomes, was loaded into each replicate PCR. Purified libraries were measured with a Qubit 3.0 fluorometer, size-checked on a Bioanalyzer 2100, and measured again with the KAPA Library Quantification kit. A separate single-read 150-cycle Illumina NextSeq 550 flow cell was used to sequence each immunoSEQ 96-well plate. The authors' analysis ran thus. Because the immunoSEQ output included only junctional sequences and no quality scores, the filtering could not be the same as the filtering used for full-length reads. Sequences were annotated with PyIR, a Python wrapper for IgBLAST v1.9, and V/J genes and CDR3 were assigned using IMGT germline references. Reads were filtered out if the reads had weak V/J assignments (E-value above 1e-6), no CDR3, stop codons, out-of-frame junctions, or ambiguous translated residues. V3J clonotypes were defined as sequences sharing an identical inferred V gene, J gene, and CDR3 amino acid sequence. The percentage overlap between two repertoires was calculated by dividing the number of shared unique clonotypes by the size of the smaller repertoire. RTK rarefaction, the Chao1 estimator, and Recon v2.1 estimates of unobserved clonotypes were used to assess repertoire richness. For all TCRbeta clonotypes obtained by the gDNA method from four donors, generation probabilities were computed with OLGA. TCRdb carries this immuneACCESS record with in-frame sequences only. Its versions omit some clonotypes, under half of them owing to an unresolved V gene in the studies checked, with the rest unexplained. Clone size and the V and J calls come from that table; the DNA yielded D and trimming. In this sample the table shows over 850,000 clones, approximately 80% of which occur a single time. The top ten constitute roughly 0.57% of the sample.

Sequencing was performed on memory CD4+ T cells from PBMCs. The cell subset or site label here, explained by the study, means: CD45RA-negative fraction. The receptor's source is a man between 18 and 29 years old in good health. Some clones in this sample may be carry-over from other donors' samples.

The CDR3 region has the sequence CASSLNSDRVAEAFF. The nucleotide sequence is TGCGCCAGCAGCTTGAATTCCGACAGGGTGGCTGAAGCTTTCTTT. The V and J genes are TRBV5-1 and TRBJ1-1; 7 middle bases align to TRBD1. Sequences SGHRS (CDR1) and YFSETQ (CDR2) are obtained from the germline V gene. Relative to germline, V is missing 1 base and J is missing 6 bases, with 9 bases of the junction outside any gene match. The CDR3 holds 15 amino acids from the cysteine to the phenylalanine. The retained sequence is limited to the CDR3, 45 bases, with the frame set at the first base.